A single sample gave rise to the 22 T cell receptor beta chains below, sequenced in a study of CD8+CD57+ T cells in acquired aplastic anemia. Patients included in sequencing had previously demonstrated CD8+CD57+ cell expansion by flow cytometry. Genomic DNA was employed as the template in profiling TCR beta VDJ and CDR3. One entry per CDR3 protein, called by TCRdb with MiXCR from the reads. The table has about 180,000 distinct CDR3 sequences, about 60% seen once. Source material: sorted CD4+, CD8+, or CD8+CD57+ T cells (not recorded which) from PBMCs. These receptors all come from a human donor with aplastic anemia.

The chain is built from TRBV7-9 and TRBJ2-7; a weak D match, TRBD1 (6 bases). In germline, CDR1 is SEHNR, CDR2 FQNEAQ (reference sequence). Trimming took off 5 bases at V and 4 bases at J, with 15 bases between the two ends. The CDR3 loop spans 14 amino acids. Written as DNA, the CDR3 is TGTGCCAGCAGCCAAGATGGGGGCGGATACGAGCAGTACTTC. Translated, it gives CASSQDGGGYEQYF.

The sample holds one count of this clonotype. The chain joins TRBV7-8 to TRBJ2-1, with 9 bases aligning to TRBD2. CDR3 size: 18 residues. Trimming removed 3 bases from V and 6 bases from J; junction bases left unmatched: 15. Germline V gives CDR1 SGHVS, CDR2 FQNEAQ. CDR3 sequence (DNA): TGTGCCAGCAGCTTTAGGGGGGAGAGACTAGCGGCCTTCAATGAGCAGTTCTTC. Translation: CASSFRGERLAAFNEQFF.

V gene TRBV6-2 or TRBV6-3 combines with J gene TRBJ2-3, with 8 bases aligning to TRBD2. Germline loops: CDR1 MNHEY, CDR2 SVGEGT. The CDR3 consists of 17 residues. V dropped 2 bases and J dropped 2; count of bases not matched to a gene: 9. CDR3 nucleotides: TGTGCCAGCAGTTACAGGTCACTAGCGGTGACCACAGATACGCAGTATTTT. As protein: CASSYRSLAVTTDTQYF.

V is TRBV2 and J is TRBJ2-2; 11 bases line up with TRBD2. V shed 4 bases and J 5 bases; nucleotides not matched to a gene: 3. The CDR3 extends over 15 amino acids. Germline lookup yields CDR1 SNHLY and CDR2 FYNNEI. The chain's CDR3 is CASSGPSGGTGELFF. CDR3 in DNA: TGTGCCAGCAGTGGTCCTAGCGGGGGGACCGGGGAGCTGTTTTTT.

Concerning this clonotype itself: A junction boundary mismatches the germline segment, possibly from a read error. CDR3: CAWGPGFTEAF. In nucleotides, the CDR3 is TGTGCCTGGGGGCCAGGGTTCACTGAAGCTTTC. This chain links TRBV30 with TRBJ2-6; TRBD1 is a possible D gene (5 bases). The germline gives CDR1 GTSNPN, CDR2 SVGIG (reference sequence). The CDR3 totals 11 residues.

This clonotype was seen a few times. The chain joins TRBV12-3 or TRBV12-4 to TRBJ2-3; perhaps D is TRBD1 or TRBD2 (6 bases each). This CDR3 spans 17 amino acids. Trimming left V 1 base short and J 11 bases short, with 25 bases between. The CDR3 DNA sequence: TGTGCCAGCAGTTTAGAAGCGTTGGGGGGCCTCTACAATGAGCAGTATTTT. Translated: CASSLEALGGLYNEQYF.

The table lists this clonotype with many counts. The chain combines TRBV19 with TRBJ1-1; D gene ambiguous. The CDR3 sequence is 13 residues long. Trimming removed 0 bases from V and 1 base from J, with 3 bases in between. Germline V gene lookup returns CDR1 LNHDA and CDR2 SQIVND (reference sequence). The CDR3 sequence: CASSIEGNTEAFF. The CDR3 DNA follows: TGTGCCAGTAGTATAGAAGGGAACACTGAAGCTTTCTTT.

J is TRBJ2-2 and V is TRBV7-4; D uncertain. With 5 bases removed from V and 5 bases from J, the gap between germline ends came to 6 bases. This CDR3 is built from 12 residues. The germline CDR1 and CDR2 sequences are SGHVT and SQSDAQ. The CDR3 nucleotides read TGTGCCAGCAGCCGACCTACCGGGGAGCTGTTTTTT. The encoded protein is CASSRPTGELFF.

The chain is built from TRBV20-1 and TRBJ2-5; 7 nucleotides line up with TRBD2. There are 14 residues in the CDR3. J lost 2 bases, V lost 3 bases, and 6 bases had no gene match. Germline CDR1 is DFQATT and CDR2 is SNEGSKA (reference sequence). DNA of the CDR3: TGCAGTGCTAGTCCCCCTAGCGGACAAGAGACCCAGTACTTC. Protein: CSASPPSGQETQYF.

The table lists this clonotype with a count of one. The chain couples TRBV20-1 to TRBJ2-3, with 9 bases lining up with TRBD1. Germline V gene sequence: CDR1 DFQATT, CDR2 SNEGSKA (reference sequence). The CDR3 length is 15 residues. V lost 4 bases and J lost 4; bases outside the gene matches: 9. CDR3: CSAKGAGQGPDTQYF. The CDR3, as DNA: TGCAGTGCTAAGGGGGCGGGACAGGGTCCAGATACGCAGTATTTT.

The sample holds many counts of this clonotype. The chain combines TRBV12-3 or TRBV12-4 with TRBJ2-7, with 7 bases that match TRBD1. Losses at the gene ends were 6 bases for V and 2 bases for J; bases not matched to a gene: 4. This CDR3 region has 13 residues. The CDR3 coding sequence is TGTGCCAGCAGACCCGGGACAGCCTACGAGCAGTACTTC. It codes for CASRPGTAYEQYF.

The table lists this clonotype with a count of one. V and J are TRBV5-1 and TRBJ2-1; 8 bases fit TRBD1. CDR1 SGHRS and CDR2 YFSETQ come from the germline V gene. The CDR3 consists of 13 residues. V was clipped by 7 bases and J by 3 bases; unmatched bases: 3. CDR3 amino acids: CASGGQGYNEQFF. CDR3 nucleotides: TGCGCCAGCGGAGGACAGGGCTACAATGAGCAGTTCTTC.

The V and J genes are TRBV19 and TRBJ1-3; D is unresolved. Germline V gives CDR1 LNHDA, CDR2 SQIVND (reference sequence). CDR3 length: 16 amino acids. Trimming left V 7 bases short and J 2 bases short, with 18 bases between. CDR3 sequence (DNA): TGTGCCAGTACCCCGGTGGGGTCTTGGGCTGGAAACACCATATATTTT. This encodes CASTPVGSWAGNTIYF.

V and J are TRBV11-2 and TRBJ2-7, with TRBD2 matching 7 bases. This CDR3 has 13 amino acids. Germline trimming cut 5 bases from V and 4 bases from J; bases unmatched to any gene: 5. Germline values: CDR1 SGHAT, CDR2 FQNNGV. The CDR3 region is CASSPRGGYEQYF. In DNA, the CDR3 is TGTGCCAGCAGCCCTAGGGGAGGGTACGAGCAGTACTTC.

Only a few counts were recorded for this clonotype. This chain connects TRBV7-2 to TRBJ1-2; 8 nucleotides align to TRBD1. This CDR3 contains 13 residues. Germline V lookup: CDR1 SGHTA, CDR2 FQGNSA. V was clipped by 7 bases and J by 5 bases; unmatched bases: 6. DNA of the CDR3: TGTGCCAGCACCCAGGGGGCACGGTATGGCTACACCTTC. It translates to CASTQGARYGYTF.

The rearrangement joins TRBV20-1 to TRBJ1-5; D perhaps matches TRBD1 (5 bases). The CDR3 length is 13 residues. Looked up from germline, CDR1 is DFQATT and CDR2 is SNEGSKA (reference sequence). The V gene lost 1 base and the J gene lost 11 bases, with 15 bases spanning the gap. Here the CDR3 reads CSARVQALGAQHF. The DNA for the CDR3 is TGCAGTGCTAGAGTCCAGGCTCTAGGGGCCCAGCATTTT.

A few counts support this clonotype. The chain employs TRBV20-1 and TRBJ2-5; 7 nucleotides agree with TRBD1. Germline V lookup: CDR1 DFQATT, CDR2 SNEGSKA (reference sequence). This CDR3 region has 12 residues. Trimming at V came to 6 bases and at J to 4 bases, leaving 5 bases not matched to a gene. The CDR3 DNA follows: TGCAGTGCATCGACAGGGAGAGAGACCCAGTACTTC. This encodes CSASTGRETQYF.

The chain links TRBV9 to TRBJ2-1; the match to TRBD1 covers 8 bases. With V trimmed by 4 bases and J by 5 bases, 11 bases remained unmatched. CDR3 length: 16 amino acids. Germline V lookup: CDR1 SGDLS, CDR2 YYNGEE. The CDR3 loop reads CASSHRTGRGHNEQFF. Written as DNA, the CDR3 is TGTGCCAGCAGCCATAGGACAGGGCGCGGCCACAATGAGCAGTTCTTC.

This clonotype was counted ten times or more. V and J are TRBV30 and TRBJ2-7; TRBD2 matches 7 bases. J gave up 3 bases and V 4 bases, and 9 bases lay outside the gene matches. CDR1 is GTSNPN and CDR2 is SVGIG in the germline V gene (reference sequence). The CDR3 covers 14 residues. The CDR3 reads CAWTESGVSYEQYF. CDR3 nucleotides: TGTGCCTGGACAGAAAGCGGGGTAAGCTACGAGCAGTACTTC.

This rearrangement joins TRBV20-1 to TRBJ1-5; 8 positions agree with TRBD1. The CDR3 runs 15 residues. The germline gives CDR1 DFQATT, CDR2 SNEGSKA (reference sequence). With V trimmed by 3 bases and J by 7 bases, 11 bases remained unmatched. CDR3 sequence: CSASLGQGVSQPQHF. The CDR3 bases are TGCAGTGCTAGTCTCGGACAGGGTGTTAGCCAGCCCCAGCATTTT.

Many counts were recorded for this clonotype. This chain links TRBV9 with TRBJ1-4, with 7 positions matching TRBD1. Germline V gene sequence: CDR1 SGDLS, CDR2 YYNGEE. This CDR3 is built from 15 residues. V shed 4 bases and J 7 bases; nucleotides not matched to a gene: 10. In DNA form, the CDR3 reads TGTGCCAGCAGCACCTCTCCGACAGGGCGTGAAAAACTGTTTTTT. Translation: CASSTSPTGREKLFF.

The chain employs TRBV2 and TRBJ1-1; maybe TRBD1 (5 bases). Germline assignment: CDR1 SNHLY and CDR2 FYNNEI. V dropped 1 base and J dropped 6 bases, with 9 bases sitting between them. The CDR3 consists of 13 residues. The CDR3 coding sequence is TGTGCCAGCAGTGAAGGCAGGGTCTCTGAAGCTTTCTTT. It translates to CASSEGRVSEAFF.